This T cell receptor beta chain emerged from a study of cytomegalovirus exposure and HLA in healthy donors. Whole-study findings and limits: Several of the most significant clusters were apparently associated with common viral pathogens in a later analysis. Later on, an analysis showed TCR association rates differing by HLA locus, with DRB1 the most and HLA-C the fewest.

A remark on this clone: The antigen is unknown.

13 Jbeta primers and 60 Vbeta primers were used for the PCR. Assay: immunoSEQ multiplex PCR; the TCRdb copy retains only in-frame clones and omits some. The sample lists about 150,000 clones, just under 80% seen once, with over 2.5% in the top ten. Trimming cost V 3 bases and J 3 bases, with 2 bases left between them. Germline V gene lookup returns CDR1 SGHAT and CDR2 FQNNGV. The length of the CDR3 is 11 residues. The material sequenced was PBMCs. This receptor was obtained from a woman in her 50s in good health and CMV-seropositive. The V gene is TRBV11-2, the J gene TRBJ1-1; D is unresolved. As DNA, the CDR3 is TGTGCCAGCAGCTTCTACACTGAAGCTTTCTTT. Its protein is CASSFYTEAFF.